This T cell receptor beta chain was documented in a study of T cell responses to AZD1222 COVID-19 vaccine (dated by TCRdb to the early 2020s). In terms of the full investigation: AZD1222 recipients whose second dose came at about 4 weeks and those whose second dose came at about 12 weeks were combined into one group, since spike-specific TCR depth and breadth did not differ between the two schedules. A total of 233 trial participants underwent TCR sequencing, of whom roughly 210 received two doses of AZD1222 and 26 received two doses of the MenACWY control vaccine. Trial participants were enrolled by age into 18-55, 56-69 and 70-plus year subgroups, with roughly 160, 29 and 62 TCR-sequenced participants respectively. Findings and caveats that apply to the study as a whole: After two AZD1222 doses, spike-specific TCR breadth and depth were significantly higher than at day 0 and than in MenACWY recipients. Vaccine-associated CD4 TCRs spanned the whole spike protein, with dominant responses in regions 160-218 and 743-854. The 56-69-year group was small, and its depth increase did not reach significance, likely because of low power. Conclusions about previously exposed vaccinees are limited because only five or six AZD1222 recipients were SARS-CoV-2 seropositive at baseline. Because no samples from the day 14 peak response were available, repertoires could be characterized only after the peak T cell response. Participants were mostly white British and included more females than males, and it was suggested by the authors that clonal diversity may have been underestimated. Epitopes outside the regions mutated in the B.1.351 and B.1.1.7 variants were reportedly recognized by nearly half of the unique spike-specific TCRs.

The time point label, as the study defines it: baseline before first vaccination. Samples from vaccinated people were obtained from the UK trials COV001 and COV002, which included a single-blind randomized controlled phase 2/3 trial of AZD1222 (ChAdOx1 nCoV-19) in healthy adults. For TCRbeta chain sequencing, PBMC samples from trial participants were taken at day 0 and at day 28 after the second dose. The CDR3 regions of human TCRbeta chains were subjected to immunosequencing. The published analysis was carried out like this. Repertoire TCRs were matched against a reference library of SARS-CoV-2-specific TCRs generated with the MIRA antigen-specificity platform. Breadth meant the fraction of unique TCRs that were SARS-CoV-2-associated, whereas depth meant the fraction of total T cells that were SARS-CoV-2-associated. Using the MIRA data, each spike-specific TCR was mapped to the spike region that the TCR reacts to and placed in a CD4 or CD8 class. Log10-transformed breadth and depth values were compared by one-way ANOVA with Sidak's multiple comparisons tests. Held by TCRdb, this immuneACCESS table contains in-frame sequences only and omits some clones. Under half of the omission traces to an unresolved V gene where checked; the cause of the rest is unknown. V, J and clone size were drawn from that table, and D and trimming were deduced from the DNA. Within this sample are roughly 100,000 clones, with 85% to 95% of them counted one time only. The top ten constitute approximately 4.7% of the sample.

As encoded in the germline V gene, CDR1 is ENHRY while CDR2 is SYGVKD. The CDR3 runs 14 residues from the cysteine to the phenylalanine. The CDR3 DNA has 42 bases and is translated from base 1. V loses 0 bases of germline sequence and J loses 10 bases, and the interval between the two ends is 16 bases. On this clone itself: Its recognized antigen is unknown. One base away there is no much larger clone; base qualities are not given.

The input for sequencing was peripheral blood, taken on day 0 of AZD1222 vaccination. Recombination linked TRBV10-3 to TRBJ2-7, with the identity of the D gene unclear. This receptor was taken from an adult in good health. The CDR3 loop reads CAISESGVSLKQYF. The base sequence is TGTGCCATCAGTGAGTCGGGCGTTTCGTTGAAACAGTACTTC.